Listed below are T cell receptor beta chains from one sample, sequenced in a study of STAT3 mutations in large granular lymphocyte leukemia. Some clones are missing from TCRdb's copy, which holds only in-frame ones; the method was immunoSEQ multiplex PCR. This repertoire shows around 5,700 clones, roughly 80% found once; its top ten account for 84%. Sequenced input: peripheral blood mononuclear cells. These receptors were obtained from a man aged 40-49 years with T-cell large granular lymphocyte leukemia. Some clones in this sample may be carry-over from other donors' samples. Each CDR3 is given with its conserved first and last residue. The order of the fields is CDR3 protein, CDR3 DNA, CDR3 length, clone size, J gene, V gene, D gene. A D gene is named only where the DNA matches it firmly. The size field is filled for only some rows; it gives once, few, many or a size class.

CASSIGGHPKETQYF,TGTGCCAGTAGTATAGGGGGACACCCGAAAGAGACCCAGTACTTC,15,NA,TRBJ2-5,TRBV19,NA
CATKEGLKSTDTQYF,TGTGCCACTAAAGAGGGACTCAAAAGCACAGATACGCAGTATTTT,15,NA,TRBJ2-3,TRBV19,NA
CASGDRGTLEQYF,TGTGCCAGCGGGGACAGGGGGACCCTCGAGCAGTACTTC,13,NA,TRBJ2-7,TRBV18,TRBD1
CASSVGQSTEAFF,TGTGCCAGCAGCGTAGGGCAAAGCACTGAAGCTTTCTTT,13,NA,TRBJ1-1,TRBV9,NA
CASSPVSRGETQYF,TGCGCCAGCAGCCCGGTTTCTCGGGGGGAGACCCAGTACTTC,14,NA,TRBJ2-5,TRBV4-1,NA
CAWSGRVAGANVLTF,TGTGCCTGGAGTGGGCGGGTAGCTGGGGCCAACGTCCTGACTTTC,15,NA,TRBJ2-6,TRBV30,NA
CASSLTAGETQYF,TGTGCCAGCAGCTTAACGGCAGGAGAGACCCAGTACTTC,13,NA,TRBJ2-5,TRBV7-3,NA
CASSPQSLSGNTIYF,TGTGCCAGCTCACCCCAGAGTCTCTCTGGAAACACCATATATTTT,15,NA,TRBJ1-3,TRBV18,NA
CASQSSGRASETQYF,TGTGCCAGCCAATCTAGCGGGAGGGCTTCGGAGACCCAGTACTTC,15,NA,TRBJ2-5,TRBV7-2,TRBD2
CASDSGTEAFF,TGCGCCAGTGATTCGGGCACTGAAGCTTTCTTT,11,NA,TRBJ1-1,TRBV4-1,NA
CASTDRSEQYF,TGTGCCAGCACAGACCGGAGCGAGCAGTACTTC,11,once,TRBJ2-7,TRBV7-6,NA
CAWSVLWDEQFF,TGTGCCTGGAGTGTACTTTGGGATGAGCAGTTCTTC,12,NA,TRBJ2-1,TRBV30,NA
CASTPDLASGNTIYF,TGTGCCAGTACCCCGGACCTTGCCTCTGGAAACACCATATATTTT,15,NA,TRBJ1-3,TRBV19,NA
CASSFAGDNYGYTF,TGTGCCAGCAGTTTTGCCGGGGATAACTATGGCTACACCTTC,14,few,TRBJ1-2,TRBV28,NA
CASSLGQGLSTEAFF,TGTGCCAGCAGCTTGGGACAGGGTCTGAGCACTGAAGCTTTCTTT,15,once,TRBJ1-1,TRBV7-8,TRBD1
CASQDRNTDTQYF,TGTGCCAGTCAGGACAGAAACACAGATACGCAGTATTTT,13,NA,TRBJ2-3,TRBV19,NA
CASSLALGRTDTQYF,TGTGCCAGCAGCTTAGCGCTTGGCCGCACAGATACGCAGTATTTT,15,NA,TRBJ2-3,TRBV7-2,NA
CASRRTGYSNQPQHF,TGTGCCAGCAGACGGACAGGGTATAGCAATCAGCCCCAGCATTTT,15,NA,TRBJ1-5,TRBV28,TRBD1
CATHDRVSYEQYF,TGTGCCACCCACGACAGGGTATCCTACGAGCAGTACTTC,13,NA,TRBJ2-7,TRBV5-4,TRBD1
CASSTSGISYEQYF,TGTGCCAGCAGCACTAGCGGGATATCCTACGAGCAGTACTTC,14,NA,TRBJ2-7,TRBV11-2,TRBD2
CASSNRDRSDQPQHF,TGTGCCAGCAGTAACCGGGACAGATCTGATCAGCCCCAGCATTTT,15,NA,TRBJ1-5,TRBV6-1,TRBD1
CASRGSARGGELFF,TGTGCCAGCAGGGGTAGCGCGAGGGGCGGGGAGCTGTTTTTT,14,NA,TRBJ2-2,TRBV6-5,NA
CASSREGGGADYGYTF,TGTGCCAGCAGCCGTGAAGGAGGGGGCGCGGACTATGGCTACACCTTC,16,few,TRBJ1-2,TRBV4-2,TRBD1
CASSVVRRQRGTGDHQDYEQYF,TGTGCCAGCAGCGTAGTTCGTAGGCAAAGAGGGACAGGGGATCACCAAGACTACGAGCAGTACTTC,22,NA,TRBJ2-7,TRBV9,TRBD1
CASSSDRATNEKLFF,TGCGCCAGCAGCTCGGACAGGGCAACTAATGAAAAACTGTTTTTT,15,NA,TRBJ1-4,TRBV5-1,TRBD1
CASSKVGLGHPTDTQYF,TGTGCCAGCAGCAAAGTTGGTCTGGGACACCCCACAGATACGCAGTATTTT,17,NA,TRBJ2-3,TRBV21-1,NA
CAVDGASTTGELFF,TGTGCCGTGGACGGGGCTAGCACCACCGGGGAGCTGTTTTTT,14,NA,TRBJ2-2,TRBV5-3,NA
CASSLADRGRTDTQYF,TGCGCCAGCAGCTTAGCAGACAGGGGGCGCACAGATACGCAGTATTTT,16,once,TRBJ2-3,TRBV5-1,TRBD1
CASSLGSPGPNNEQFF,TGCGCCAGCAGCTTGGGGTCGCCGGGACCAAACAATGAGCAGTTCTTC,16,NA,TRBJ2-1,TRBV5-1,NA
CASSVTNTEAFF,TGCGCCAGCAGTGTTACGAACACTGAAGCTTTCTTT,12,NA,TRBJ1-1,TRBV10-2,NA
CASSLLGHSGETQYF,TGTGCCAGCAGCTTACTTGGGCATTCGGGGGAGACCCAGTACTTC,15,NA,TRBJ2-5,TRBV7-9,NA
CSAAYNEQFF,TGCAGTGCCGCCTACAATGAGCAGTTCTTC,10,NA,TRBJ2-1,TRBV20-1,NA
CASNRLGVGYEQYF,TGCGCCAGCAACAGACTAGGAGTTGGTTACGAGCAGTACTTC,14,NA,TRBJ2-7,TRBV5-1,NA
CASSLSGMRDTEAFF,TGTGCCAGCAGTTTATCGGGTATGCGGGACACTGAAGCTTTCTTT,15,NA,TRBJ1-1,TRBV27,NA
CASQRTGRETQYF,TGTGCCAGCCAGCGAACGGGTAGGGAGACCCAGTACTTC,13,NA,TRBJ2-5,TRBV28,NA
CASSLSQGSGRLIHNEQFF,TGTGCCAGCAGCTTATCCCAGGGGAGCGGGAGGTTGATCCACAATGAGCAGTTCTTC,19,NA,TRBJ2-1,TRBV11-2,TRBD2
CASSFPLEDSGNTIYF,TGTGCCAGCAGTTTCCCGTTAGAAGACTCTGGAAACACCATATATTTT,16,NA,TRBJ1-3,TRBV28,NA
CSAREGTEAFF,TGCAGTGCTAGAGAGGGCACTGAAGCTTTCTTT,11,NA,TRBJ1-1,TRBV20-1,NA
CAWTPGGETQYF,TGTGCCTGGACCCCCGGGGGGGAGACCCAGTACTTC,12,NA,TRBJ2-5,TRBV30,TRBD2
CSVPASGLQETQYF,TGCAGCGTCCCCGCTAGCGGACTACAAGAGACCCAGTACTTC,14,medium-sized,TRBJ2-5,TRBV29-1,TRBD2
CASSLTSGTRGNTEAFF,TGCGCCAGCAGCCTGACTTCCGGGACACGAGGGAACACTGAAGCTTTCTTT,17,NA,TRBJ1-1,TRBV5-1,NA
CASSSPTGLNTEAFF,TGTGCCAGCAGTTCCCCGACAGGTCTGAACACTGAAGCTTTCTTT,15,NA,TRBJ1-1,TRBV28,NA
CASRAGLAASYEQYF,TGTGCCAGCAGAGCGGGACTAGCGGCTTCCTACGAGCAGTACTTC,15,NA,TRBJ2-7,TRBV2,TRBD2
CAWSVHGTSNSETQYF,TGTGCCTGGAGTGTACACGGGACTAGCAATTCGGAGACCCAGTACTTC,16,NA,TRBJ2-5,TRBV30,TRBD2
CASTSGRENQPQHF,TGTGCCAGCACCTCCGGACGGGAGAATCAGCCCCAGCATTTT,14,NA,TRBJ1-5,TRBV7-9,NA
CASSFIQGDLYEQYF,TGTGCCAGCAGTTTTATCCAGGGGGATTTATACGAGCAGTACTTC,15,NA,TRBJ2-7,TRBV28,TRBD1
CSVLLAGTDTQYF,TGCAGCGTTCTTCTAGCGGGCACAGATACGCAGTATTTT,13,once,TRBJ2-3,TRBV29-1,TRBD2
CASSPGQVNNEQFF,TGTGCCAGCTCACCGGGACAGGTTAACAATGAGCAGTTCTTC,14,NA,TRBJ2-1,TRBV18,TRBD1
CASSIPGQGNTEAFF,TGTGCCAGTAGTATTCCAGGCCAGGGAAACACTGAAGCTTTCTTT,15,NA,TRBJ1-1,TRBV19,NA
CSARAGNEQYF,TGCAGTGCTAGGGCAGGCAACGAGCAGTACTTC,11,NA,TRBJ2-7,TRBV20-1,NA
CASSSSNSNQPQHF,TGTGCCAGCAGCTCTTCAAATAGCAATCAGCCCCAGCATTTT,14,NA,TRBJ1-5,TRBV7-2,NA
CASSQGGGYTF,TGTGCCAGCAGCCAGGGGGGTGGCTACACCTTC,11,few,TRBJ1-2,TRBV7-9,TRBD1
CASSPGLLGADTQYF,TGTGCCAGCAGCCCGGGACTGCTAGGGGCAGATACGCAGTATTTT,15,NA,TRBJ2-3,TRBV5-6,NA
CASSPLAGASSEQYF,TGTGCCAGTAGTCCGTTAGCGGGAGCGTCCTCCGAGCAGTACTTC,15,once,TRBJ2-7,TRBV19,TRBD2
CASSPIFTEIDYGYTF,TGTGCCAGCAGCCCGATCTTCACGGAAATCGACTATGGCTACACCTTC,16,few,TRBJ1-2,TRBV5-6,NA
CASSVQTSNNEQFF,TGTGCCAGCAGCGTCCAGACTAGCAACAATGAGCAGTTCTTC,14,NA,TRBJ2-1,TRBV11-2,TRBD2
CASTRLAGEGEQFF,TGTGCCAGTACCCGGCTAGCGGGAGAAGGAGAGCAGTTCTTC,14,NA,TRBJ2-1,TRBV19,TRBD2
CASSGVYEQYF,TGTGCCAGCAGTGGGGTCTACGAGCAGTACTTC,11,NA,TRBJ2-7,TRBV2,NA